This T cell receptor (beta chain) emerged from a study of T cell repertoires in cytomegalovirus infection. Study summary: In public TCR beta signatures, there were indications of both CMV infection and matching HLA type. Overall study findings and caveats: HLA-C-restricted, CMV-specific TCR beta clonotypes were dominant ex vivo. Identification of carriers of CMV plus the relevant HLA was performed using cumulative public TCR beta family frequency.

The trim removed 8 bases at V and 4 bases at J, leaving 11 bases unmatched. Germline values: CDR1 SGHVS, CDR2 FQNEAQ. This CDR3 contains 15 residues. TCRdb called the reads again in MiXCR, with one record for every CDR3 protein. The table lists roughly 600,000 distinct CDR3 sequences, approximately 24% of them singletons. This clonotype occurred once. Its specificity is not known. The specimen sequenced was CD8+ T cells from PBMCs. The chain combines TRBV7-8 with TRBJ1-1, with 9 bases lining up with TRBD1. The receptor was isolated from a human donor in good health (CMV status not recorded). Some clones in this sample may be carry-over from other donors' samples. The CDR3: CASPSGQGRVTEAFF. The CDR3 DNA sequence: TGTGCCAGCCCGTCGGGACAGGGTAGGGTCACTGAAGCTTTCTTT.